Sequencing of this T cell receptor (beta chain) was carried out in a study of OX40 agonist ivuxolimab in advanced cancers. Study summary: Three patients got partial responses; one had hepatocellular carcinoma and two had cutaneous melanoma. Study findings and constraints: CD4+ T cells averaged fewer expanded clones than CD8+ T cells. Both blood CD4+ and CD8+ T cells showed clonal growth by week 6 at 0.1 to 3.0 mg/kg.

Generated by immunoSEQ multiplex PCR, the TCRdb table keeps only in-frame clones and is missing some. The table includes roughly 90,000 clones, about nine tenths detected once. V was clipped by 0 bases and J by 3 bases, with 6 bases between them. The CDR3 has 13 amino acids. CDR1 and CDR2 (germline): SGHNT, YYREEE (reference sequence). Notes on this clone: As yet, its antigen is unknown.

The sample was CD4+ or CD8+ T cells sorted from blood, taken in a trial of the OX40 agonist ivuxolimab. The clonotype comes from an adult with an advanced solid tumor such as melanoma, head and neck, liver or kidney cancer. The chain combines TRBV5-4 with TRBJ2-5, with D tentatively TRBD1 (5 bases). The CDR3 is CASSLDRKETQYF. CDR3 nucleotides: TGTGCCAGCAGCTTGGACAGGAAAGAGACCCAGTACTTC. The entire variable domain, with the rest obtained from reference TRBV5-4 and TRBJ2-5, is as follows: ETGVTQSPTHLIKTRGQQVTLRCSSQSGHNTVSWYQQALGQGPQFIFQYYREEENGRGNFPPRFSGLQFPNYSSELNVNALELDDSALYLCASSLDRKETQYFGPGTRLLVL.